Following are 5 T cell receptor beta chains from one sample sequenced in a study of STAT5B mutations in CD4+ large granular lymphocyte leukemia (dated by TCRdb to 2022 to 2024). Library creation used the immunoSEQ multiplex PCR assay. What TCRdb holds here is the immuneACCESS table cut down to in-frame rearrangements. Part of the clones is not present; checked against another copy, under half of the missing clones reflect an unresolved V gene, and the others are unexplained. Present in this sample are about 46,000 clones, about 86% of which were seen just once. Clones ranked in the top ten supply more than 0.35% of the sample. The sample comprised CD4+ T cells from blood buffy coats. These receptors all stem from a human donor in good health.

The chain joins TRBV7-9 to TRBJ1-1; D not certain. Germline loops: CDR1 SEHNR, CDR2 FQNEAQ (reference sequence). V was cut by 8 bases and J by 6 bases, with 13 bases left in between. The CDR3 has 12 amino acids. The CDR3 protein is CASGKVEAEAFF. The CDR3 bases are TGTGCCAGCGGGAAGGTTGAGGCTGAAGCTTTCTTT.

The rearrangement links TRBV2 to TRBJ2-1; no reliable D call. Germline lookup yields CDR1 SNHLY and CDR2 FYNNEI. The CDR3 loop spans 12 amino acids. Trimming removed 4 bases at V and 3 bases at J, with 4 bases between. The CDR3 loop is CASSGVYNEQFF. In nucleotides, the CDR3 is TGTGCCAGCAGTGGTGTCTACAATGAGCAGTTCTTC. Full variable domain (missing parts from reference TRBV2 and TRBJ2-1): EPEVTQTPSHQVTQMGQEVILRCVPISNHLYFYWYRQILGQKVEFLVSFYNNEISEKSEIFDDQFSVERPDGSNFTLKIRSTKLEDSAMYFCASSGVYNEQFFGPGTRLTVL.

The gene calls are TRBV2 and TRBJ1-1; the match to TRBD1 covers 8 bases. Trimming cost V 8 bases and J 0 bases; bases outside gene matches: 8. Per germline, CDR1 SNHLY and CDR2 FYNNEI. The CDR3 sequence is 15 residues long. This chain's CDR3 is CASGDRGLMNTEAFF. CDR3 DNA sequence: TGTGCCAGCGGAGACAGGGGCCTTATGAACACTGAAGCTTTCTTT. Looking up the rest from reference TRBV2 and TRBJ1-1 gives the full variable domain: EPEVTQTPSHQVTQMGQEVILRCVPISNHLYFYWYRQILGQKVEFLVSFYNNEISEKSEIFDDQFSVERPDGSNFTLKIRSTKLEDSAMYFCASGDRGLMNTEAFFGQGTRLTVV.

The V call is TRBV12-5, the J call TRBJ2-5, with 9 bases lining up with TRBD1. The CDR3 length is 18 residues. CDR1 is LGHNT and CDR2 is FRNRAP in the germline V gene. V lost 3 bases to trimming and J lost 1 base; unmatched junction nucleotides: 12. CDR3 nucleotide sequence: TGTGCTAGTGGTTTCGGGGTACAGGGACAGGGCCTCCAAGAGACCCAGTACTTC. It codes for CASGFGVQGQGLQETQYF.

This chain joins TRBV6-1 and TRBJ1-2; 7 positions match TRBD1. The CDR3 runs to 14 residues. The germline gives CDR1 MNHNS, CDR2 SASEGT. V was pared by 6 bases and J by 7 bases, with 11 bases of the junction left unmatched. The CDR3 region is CASSGTTGSSGYTF. In DNA form, the CDR3 reads TGTGCCAGCAGCGGTACGACAGGGTCTTCTGGCTACACCTTC.